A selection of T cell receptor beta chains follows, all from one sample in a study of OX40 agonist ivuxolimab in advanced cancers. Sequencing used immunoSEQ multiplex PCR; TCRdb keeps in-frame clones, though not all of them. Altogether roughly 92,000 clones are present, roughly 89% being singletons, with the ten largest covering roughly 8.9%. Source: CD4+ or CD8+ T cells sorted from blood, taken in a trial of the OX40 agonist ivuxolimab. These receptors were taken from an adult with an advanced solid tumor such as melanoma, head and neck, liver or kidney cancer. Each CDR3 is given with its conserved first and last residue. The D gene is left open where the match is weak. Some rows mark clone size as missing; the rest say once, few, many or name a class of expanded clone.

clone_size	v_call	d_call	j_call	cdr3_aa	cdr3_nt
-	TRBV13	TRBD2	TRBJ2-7	CASSLALAGGAYEQYF	TGTGCCAGCAGCTTAGCCTTAGCGGGAGGAGCCTACGAGCAGTACTTC
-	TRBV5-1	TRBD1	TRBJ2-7	CASSQTLGGQGKSYEQYF	TGCGCCAGCAGCCAAACATTGGGGGGACAGGGAAAGTCCTACGAGCAGTACTTC
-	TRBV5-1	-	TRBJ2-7	CASSLDGTDSYEQYF	TGCGCCAGCAGCTTGGATGGGACTGACTCCTACGAGCAGTACTTC
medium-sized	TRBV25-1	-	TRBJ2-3	CASSSQGDTQYF	TGTGCCAGCAGTAGCCAGGGTGATACGCAGTATTTT
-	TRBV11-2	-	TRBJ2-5	CASSNGWGVETQYF	TGTGCCAGCAGCAACGGTTGGGGAGTGGAGACCCAGTACTTC
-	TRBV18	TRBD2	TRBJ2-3	CASSPVTLLAGSSTDTQYF	TGTGCCAGCTCACCAGTTACCCTACTAGCGGGCTCTAGCACAGATACGCAGTATTTT
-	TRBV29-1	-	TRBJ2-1	CSVEGPPKNNEQFF	TGCAGCGTTGAGGGTCCTCCTAAGAACAATGAGCAGTTCTTC
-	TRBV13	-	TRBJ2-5	CASSFDGERLKETQYF	TGTGCCAGCAGCTTCGACGGGGAGCGGCTCAAAGAGACCCAGTACTTC
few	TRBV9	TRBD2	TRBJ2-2	CASSVGLAGGPRELFF	TGTGCCAGCAGCGTAGGACTAGCGGGAGGGCCGAGGGAGCTGTTTTTT
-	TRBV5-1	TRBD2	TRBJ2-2	CASSSQWAGGPSTGELFF	TGCGCCAGCAGCTCCCAATGGGCGGGAGGGCCTAGTACCGGGGAGCTGTTTTTT
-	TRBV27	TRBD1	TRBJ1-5	CASSPDRGSNQPQHF	TGTGCCAGCAGTCCGGACAGGGGGAGCAATCAGCCCCAGCATTTT
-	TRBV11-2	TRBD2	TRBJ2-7	CASSFKAGGGEQYF	TGTGCCAGCAGCTTCAAAGCGGGAGGGGGCGAGCAGTACTTC
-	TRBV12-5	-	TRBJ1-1	CASGFGRGGHTEAFF	TGTGCTAGTGGTTTTGGGCGGGGAGGCCACACTGAAGCTTTCTTT
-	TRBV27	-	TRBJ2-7	CASSDRGTSYEQYF	TGTGCCAGCAGTGACAGAGGGACCTCCTACGAGCAGTACTTC
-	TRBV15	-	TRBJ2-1	CATSRDTGLADEQFF	TGTGCCACCAGCAGAGATACTGGACTGGCGGATGAGCAGTTCTTC